A single sample is the source of the 9 T cell receptor beta chains below, sequenced in a study of blood T cell repertoires in COVID-19. Produced via immunoSEQ multiplex PCR; TCRdb's table is partial and in-frame only. The sample contains roughly 50,000 clones, about 90% of which appear only once. The material sequenced was peripheral blood. The receptors here all came from a human donor with active COVID-19. The donor label of this sample is uncertain.

The genes are TRBV5-1 and TRBJ2-7; 9 nucleotides line up with TRBD1. Germline V gives CDR1 SGHRS, CDR2 YFSETQ. This CDR3 comprises 18 residues. Trimming took 0 bases from V and 2 from J; bases not matched to a gene: 12. CDR3 sequence (DNA): TGCGCCAGCAGCTTGGCCGCCCCGTCCGGGACAGGGACCTACGAGCAGTACTTC. Translating gives CASSLAAPSGTGTYEQYF.

The V and J genes are TRBV3-1 (or the pseudogene TRBV3-2) and TRBJ2-5; perhaps TRBD2 as D (6 bases). Looked up from germline, CDR1 is LGHDT and CDR2 is YNNKEL (reference sequence). Trimming cost V 1 base and J 1 base, with 10 bases left between them. This CDR3 is 15 amino acids long. The CDR3 DNA follows: TGTGCCAGCAGCCAAGGGCCGACTAGCCAAGAGACCCAGTACTTC. The encoded protein is CASSQGPTSQETQYF.

The chain is built from TRBV7-3 and TRBJ2-5; D possibly corresponds to TRBD1 (6 bases). V was clipped by 4 bases and J by 4 bases, with 10 bases between them. Germline V gene lookup returns CDR1 SGHTA and CDR2 FQGTGA. The CDR3 is 13 amino acids. The CDR3: CASSWSGVETQYF. Written as DNA, the CDR3 is TGTGCCAGCAGCTGGTCAGGGGTAGAGACCCAGTACTTC.

This sequence joins TRBV10-3 and TRBJ2-6, with a tentative D call TRBD2 (6 bases). CDR1 is ENHRY and CDR2 is SYGVKD in the germline V gene. The CDR3 extends over 15 amino acids. Trimming pared 8 bases from V and 0 bases from J, leaving 11 bases between. CDR3 sequence: CAIGTDGSGANVLTF. The CDR3 nucleotides read TGTGCCATCGGGACTGATGGCTCTGGGGCCAACGTCCTGACTTTC.

This chain connects TRBV5-6 to TRBJ2-1; D remains unclear. V was cut by 0 bases and J by 4 bases, with 5 bases left in between. The CDR3 runs to 13 residues. In germline, CDR1 is SGHDT, CDR2 YYEEEE. CDR3 nucleotides: TGTGCCAGCAGCTTGGGGGCTTACAATGAGCAGTTCTTC. As protein: CASSLGAYNEQFF.

The V and J genes are TRBV7-9 and TRBJ2-7; D is perhaps TRBD2 (6 bases). The V end lost 5 bases, the J end lost 5 bases, and 19 bases lay between the germline ends. The germline V gene encodes CDR1 SEHNR and CDR2 FQNEAQ (reference sequence). The CDR3 runs to 15 residues. The CDR3 sequence is CASSPPWGDQDEQYF. The CDR3, as DNA: TGTGCCAGCAGCCCCCCTTGGGGGGATCAGGACGAGCAGTACTTC.

J is TRBJ1-2 and V is TRBV6-6, with 7 bases identical to TRBD1. The V gene's germline CDR1 is MNHNY and CDR2 SVGAGI (reference sequence). V was pared by 7 bases and J by 4 bases, with 6 bases of the junction left unmatched. The CDR3 runs 13 residues. The chain's CDR3 is CASNPGTVYGYTF. In DNA form, the CDR3 reads TGTGCCAGCAATCCCGGGACAGTCTATGGCTACACCTTC.

The V call is TRBV7-2, the J call TRBJ1-1; D call uncertain. The CDR3 contains 13 residues. V was trimmed by 2 bases and J by 9 bases, leaving 13 bases between them. The V gene's germline CDR1 is SGHTA and CDR2 FQGNSA. The CDR3 sequence is CASSLSTTEKAFF. The CDR3 DNA reads TGTGCCAGCAGCTTAAGTACAACAGAAAAAGCTTTCTTT. The full variable domain, in which reference TRBV7-2 and TRBJ1-1 provide the parts outside the CDR3, is GAGVSQSPSNKVTEKGKDVELRCDPISGHTALYWYRQSLGQGLEFLIYFQGNSAPDKSGLPSDRFSAERTGGSVSTLTIQRTQQEDSAVYLCASSLSTTEKAFFGQGTRLTVV.

This clone was counted once. The CDR3 DNA follows: TGTGCCAGCAGCCAAGATCCTCTAGGGAGACTAAGCACAGATACGCAGTATTTT. The encoded protein is CASSQDPLGRLSTDTQYF. This chain joins TRBV3-1 (or the pseudogene TRBV3-2) and TRBJ2-3, with D possibly being TRBD2 (5 bases). This CDR3 comprises 18 residues. V lost 0 bases and J 0 bases, leaving 16 bases between the germline ends. The V gene's germline CDR1 is LGHDT and CDR2 YNNKEL (reference sequence).